This TCR beta chain comes out of a study of human T cells and chemical hapten exposure. Overall study: Chiefly women, the patients showed alopecia areata, totalis or universalis.

In the study's own analysis: Per sample, the median was 95,638 TCRs, with values from 23,224 to 690,600. MiXCR was run by TCRdb on the RACE reads, yielding one entry per CDR3 protein. These V and J calls originate from TCRdb's pipeline instead of the authors' own analysis. The data contain 40,000 or so distinct CDR3 sequences, about 12% of them seen just once; the ten biggest clones take up 1.5% to 2.5%. This clonotype has ten or more counts. The antigen is not known. As for time point: pre-sensitization, week 0. Treatment reported: therapeutic diphenylcyclopropenone sensitization with weekly scalp DPC. Before extraction, the whole blood was not fractionated, and total RNA was taken from it. Study-wide results and caveats: With alopecia, donors may have immune responses unlike healthy people's.

Germline CDR1 and CDR2: WSHSY and SAAADI. V lost 5 bases and J lost 1; bases outside the gene matches: 3. The CDR3 contains 15 residues. The origin of this receptor is a woman between 40 and 50 years old with alopecia areata. Some clones in this sample may be carry-over from other donors' samples. The V gene is TRBV10-2, the J gene TRBJ2-3; 10 bases match TRBD1. Sequences were derived from whole blood, sampled in connection with sensitization to the hapten diphenylcyclopropenone (DPC). CDR3 amino acids: CASSPGTGGTDTQYF. CDR3 DNA sequence: TGCGCCAGCAGTCCCGGGACAGGGGGCACAGATACGCAGTATTTT.